Listed below are T cell receptor beta chains from one sample, sequenced in a study of blood T cell repertoires in COVID-19. TCRdb keeps only in-frame clones here, not all; method: immunoSEQ multiplex PCR. The sample lists about 180,000 clones; around 88% were seen once. The sequencing sample was made of peripheral blood. The receptor source for this set is a woman aged 25 to 39 with acute or convalescent COVID-19. CDR3s include the opening cysteine and the closing phenylalanine or tryptophan. A D gene is named only where the DNA matches it firmly. Some rows have no size entry. The others give once, few or many, or a class for an expanded clone.

clone size,J gene,D gene,V gene,CDR3 DNA,CDR3 protein
-,TRBJ2-3,-,TRBV7-2,TGTGCCAGCAGCTTTCCGGGGGGCGGCACAGATACGCAGTATTTT,CASSFPGGGTDTQYF
-,TRBJ2-7,-,TRBV11-3,TGTGCCAGCAGCAACAAGAAGGGGAGGCCCTCCTACGAGCAGTACTTC,CASSNKKGRPSYEQYF
-,TRBJ1-2,-,TRBV30,TGTGCCTGGAGCGTCGGGGGTTCGGGCTATGGCTACACCTTC,CAWSVGGSGYGYTF
few,TRBJ2-5,-,TRBV15,TGTGCCACCAGCAGAGTACGACTAGAGGTGGAGACCCAGTACTTC,CATSRVRLEVETQYF
-,TRBJ1-2,-,TRBV13,TGTGCCAGCAGCTTGGGCAGGGACTATGGCTACACCTTC,CASSLGRDYGYTF
-,TRBJ2-1,-,TRBV5-1,TGCGCCAGCAGCTCCCGGATTGGCCTAGACAATGAGCAGTTCTTC,CASSSRIGLDNEQFF
-,TRBJ1-1,TRBD1,TRBV19,TGTGCCAGTAGTATTACCCCACCACGGACAGGGAAGAACACTGAAGCTTTCTTT,CASSITPPRTGKNTEAFF
-,TRBJ1-2,-,TRBV18,TGTGCCAGCTCACCGGACGGGGCTAACTATGGCTACACCTTC,CASSPDGANYGYTF
-,TRBJ2-2,-,TRBV5-1,TGCGCCAGCAGACGTCAGTACACCGGGGAGCTGTTTTTT,CASRRQYTGELFF
-,TRBJ2-2,-,TRBV24-1,TGTGCCACCAGTGGTGGGGGCTTGATCGGGGAGCTGTTTTTT,CATSGGGLIGELFF
once,TRBJ1-1,-,TRBV19,TGTGCCAGTACCTCCCTCGGGTCCGAAGCTTTCTTT,CASTSLGSEAFF
once,TRBJ2-1,-,TRBV27,TGTGCCAGCAGTTTATCTCTCCGTGAGCAGTTCTTC,CASSLSLREQFF
-,TRBJ1-2,TRBD1,TRBV2,TGTGCCAGCAGTGATTTCCAGGGGGCTGGCTATGGCTACACCTTC,CASSDFQGAGYGYTF
-,TRBJ2-1,-,TRBV14,TGTGCCAGCAGCCAAGAGCTACTAGTCTCCTACAATGAGCAGTTCTTC,CASSQELLVSYNEQFF
-,TRBJ1-2,-,TRBV7-8,TGTGCCAGCAGCTTACGGCAGGTTGTGGATGGCTACACCTTC,CASSLRQVVDGYTF
-,TRBJ2-7,-,TRBV7-8,TGTGCCAGCAGCTTAGGAGCCAGGGTCTACGAGCAGTACTTC,CASSLGARVYEQYF
-,TRBJ2-2,-,TRBV9,TGTGCCAGCAGCGTAGGAAGGGGGGGAACACGGGAGCTGTTTTTT,CASSVGRGGTRELFF
-,TRBJ1-4,-,TRBV23-1,TGCGCCAGCCCAAACCACGCCGCCGGGAAACTGTTTTTT,CASPNHAAGKLFF
-,TRBJ2-2,-,TRBV15,TGTGCCACCAGCAGAGGGGCGGGACAGACGAACACCGGGGAGCTGTTTTTT,CATSRGAGQTNTGELFF
-,TRBJ1-4,-,TRBV2,TGTGCCAGCAGGGCAGCGGATGAAAAACTGTTTTTT,CASRAADEKLFF
once,TRBJ1-6,-,TRBV6-5,TGTGCCAGCAGCCTTATCGAGGGTTCACCCCTCCACTTT,CASSLIEGSPLHF
once,TRBJ2-5,-,TRBV7-9,TGTGCCAGCAGCCCCGGGGGTAGCGCCTCACGAGAGACCCAGTACTTC,CASSPGGSASRETQYF
-,TRBJ2-1,-,TRBV5-6,TGTGCCAGCAGCTACGACAGGTTCAATGAGCAGTTCTTC,CASSYDRFNEQFF
once,TRBJ2-1,-,TRBV9,TGTGCCAGCACTAGGCGGGAGCAGTTCTTC,CASTRREQFF
-,TRBJ2-2,-,TRBV28,TGTGCCAGCAGTTTATTAAACACCGGGGAGCTGTTTTTT,CASSLLNTGELFF
few,TRBJ1-1,-,TRBV14,TGTGCCAGCAGCCAAGATTGGGGGGACACTGAAGCTTTCTTT,CASSQDWGDTEAFF